The T cell receptor (beta chain) described here comes from a study of cytomegalovirus exposure and HLA in healthy donors. About the research overall: Out of about 190 million T cells, an earlier analysis found around 110 million unique TCR beta sequences in total. Unique TCRs from HLA-typed donors, about 78 million of them, were held in an early data release.

PCR amplification relied on 60 Vbeta primers (plus 13 Jbeta primers). Sequenced by immunoSEQ multiplex PCR; TCRdb stores in-frame clones only, minus some. The table has about 160,000 clones, approximately 85% seen once. General observations from the study: A later analysis by the authors found several of the most significant clusters apparently linked to common viral pathogens.

Regarding this clone: The antigen is not known.

This CDR3 is built from 12 residues. Germline V gene lookup returns CDR1 KGHSH and CDR2 LQKENI. Trimming left V 4 bases short and J 4 bases short, with 8 bases between. All the people who gave samples were healthy bone marrow donors. Sequenced input: PBMCs. The sequence derives from a middle-aged man in good health and CMV-seropositive. The V and J genes are TRBV18 and TRBJ2-7; D is undetermined. As DNA, the CDR3 is TGTGCCAGCTCACGCGTAATTTACGAGCAGTACTTC. Translating gives CASSRVIYEQYF.